Listed here is a single T cell receptor (beta chain). Its antigen is undetermined. The sample comes from a study of OX40 agonist ivuxolimab in advanced cancers. Study-wide background: Allowance was made for prior anti-PD-1, anti-PD-L1 or anti-CTLA-4 therapy, and roughly 40% had some. Study conclusions and caveats: Partial responders at 0.1-3.0 mg/kg showed near-lowest clonal expansion. Antigen specificity was not determined for the expanded peripheral T cells. At 0.1 to 3.0 mg/kg, clonal expansion of CD4+ and CD8+ blood T cells had occurred by week 6.

Germline CDR1 LNHDA, CDR2 SQIVND (reference sequence). The V and J ends lost 1 base and 10 bases respectively, with 8 bases between them. The CDR3 extends over 13 amino acids. Assay used: immunoSEQ multiplex PCR; TCRdb lists only in-frame clones, some missing. The sample records approximately 87,000 clones, approximately 92% being singletons. This specimen consisted of CD4+ or CD8+ T cells sorted from blood, obtained in a trial of the OX40 agonist ivuxolimab. The J gene is TRBJ1-6, the V gene TRBV19; possibly TRBD1 for D (5 bases). The receptor comes from an adult with an advanced solid tumor such as melanoma, head and neck, liver or kidney cancer. CDR3 protein: CASSIGAGSPLHF. DNA for the CDR3: TGTGCCAGTAGTATAGGGGCAGGGTCACCCCTCCACTTT. The full variable domain, in which reference TRBV19 and TRBJ1-6 provide the parts outside the CDR3, is DGGITQSPKYLFRKEGQNVTLSCEQNLNHDAMYWYRQDPGQGLRLIYYSQIVNDFQKGDIAEGYSVSREKKESFPLTVTSAQKNPTAFYLCASSIGAGSPLHFGNGTRLTVT.